A few counts support the clone carrying this T cell receptor beta chain. V was shortened by 3 bases and J by 8 bases, with 8 bases between the two germline ends. This CDR3 has 11 residues. Germline values: CDR1 SQVTM, CDR2 ANQGSEA. This specimen comes from a study of blood T cells in healthy people across ages. It was with a sample-barcoded 5' primer and a J-beta primer mix that a second PCR of roughly 6 to 11 cycles was run. Each CDR3 protein gets one entry after TCRdb re-called the 5' RACE reads with MiXCR. The sample shows about 1.4 million distinct CDR3 sequences, approximately 60% of them seen only once.

The chain combines TRBV29-1 with TRBJ2-1; tentatively, D is TRBD1 (5 bases). This clonotype originated in a young man in good health. Sequenced input: blood. CDR3 nucleotides: TGCAGCGTTGATGAAGGGGATGAGCAGTTCTTC. Translated, it gives CSVDEGDEQFF.